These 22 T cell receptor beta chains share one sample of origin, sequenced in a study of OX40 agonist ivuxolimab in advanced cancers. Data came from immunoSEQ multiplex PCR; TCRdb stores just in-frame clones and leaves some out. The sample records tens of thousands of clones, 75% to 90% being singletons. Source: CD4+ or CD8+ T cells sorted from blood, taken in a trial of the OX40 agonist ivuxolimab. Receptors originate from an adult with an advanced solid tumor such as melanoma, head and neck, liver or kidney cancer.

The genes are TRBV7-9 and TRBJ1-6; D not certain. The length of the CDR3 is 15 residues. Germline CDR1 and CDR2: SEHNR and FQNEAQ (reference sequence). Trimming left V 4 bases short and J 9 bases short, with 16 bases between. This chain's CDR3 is CASSSRTGGSSPLHF. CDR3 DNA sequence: TGTGCCAGCAGCTCGAGGACCGGCGGGAGTTCACCCCTCCACTTT.

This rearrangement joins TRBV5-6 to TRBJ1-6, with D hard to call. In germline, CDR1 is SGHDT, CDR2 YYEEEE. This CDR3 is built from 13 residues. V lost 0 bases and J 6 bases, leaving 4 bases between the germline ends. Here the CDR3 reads CASSLGPNSPLHF. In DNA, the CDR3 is TGTGCCAGCAGCTTGGGGCCTAATTCACCCCTCCACTTT.

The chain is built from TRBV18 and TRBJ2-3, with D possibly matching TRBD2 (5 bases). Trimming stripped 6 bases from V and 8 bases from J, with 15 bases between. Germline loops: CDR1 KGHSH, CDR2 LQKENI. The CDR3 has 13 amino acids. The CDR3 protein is CASSPIQDSTQYF. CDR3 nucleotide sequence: TGTGCCAGCTCGCCTATTCAGGACTCTACGCAGTATTTT.

As DNA, the CDR3 is TGCGCCAGCAGTGACGAAGGGAGCTCTGGAAACACCATATATTTT. This codes for CASSDEGSSGNTIYF. The V gene is TRBV10-1, the J gene TRBJ1-3; no definite D call. Germline V CDR1 and CDR2: WNHNN, SYGVQD (reference sequence). This CDR3 is 15 amino acids long. V lost 3 bases and J 0 bases, leaving 9 bases between the germline ends.

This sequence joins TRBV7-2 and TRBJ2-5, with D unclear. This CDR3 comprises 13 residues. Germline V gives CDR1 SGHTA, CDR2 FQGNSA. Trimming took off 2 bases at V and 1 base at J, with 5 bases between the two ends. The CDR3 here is CASSLLRQETQYF. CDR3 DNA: TGTGCCAGCAGCTTATTACGCCAAGAGACCCAGTACTTC.

CDR3: CASSSEGGGQPQHF. CDR3 nucleotide sequence: TGTGCCAGCAGTTCCGAGGGGGGAGGTCAGCCCCAGCATTTT. The chain uses TRBV6-1 and TRBJ1-5, with TRBD1 as a possible D gene (6 bases). The germline V gene encodes CDR1 MNHNS and CDR2 SASEGT. With 5 bases removed from V and 6 bases from J, the gap between germline ends came to 14 bases. The CDR3 runs to 14 residues.

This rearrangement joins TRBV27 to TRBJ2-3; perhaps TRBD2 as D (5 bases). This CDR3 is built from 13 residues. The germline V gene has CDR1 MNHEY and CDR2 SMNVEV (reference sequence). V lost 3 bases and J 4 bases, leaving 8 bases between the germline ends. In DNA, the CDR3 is TGTGCCAGCAGTTTCGCGGGCGCAGATACGCAGTATTTT. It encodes CASSFAGADTQYF.

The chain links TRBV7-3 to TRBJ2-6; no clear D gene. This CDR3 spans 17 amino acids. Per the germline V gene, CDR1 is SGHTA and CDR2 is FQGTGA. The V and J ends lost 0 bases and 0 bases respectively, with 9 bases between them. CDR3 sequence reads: CASSLTGQSSGANVLTF. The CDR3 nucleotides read TGTGCCAGCAGCTTAACGGGCCAGAGCTCTGGGGCCAACGTCCTGACTTTC.

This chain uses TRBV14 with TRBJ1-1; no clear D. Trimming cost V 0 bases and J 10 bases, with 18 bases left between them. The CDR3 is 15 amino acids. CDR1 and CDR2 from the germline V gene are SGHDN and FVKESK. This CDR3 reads CASSQDRIGRGRAFF. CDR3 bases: TGTGCCAGCAGCCAAGATCGTATCGGGCGAGGACGAGCTTTCTTT.

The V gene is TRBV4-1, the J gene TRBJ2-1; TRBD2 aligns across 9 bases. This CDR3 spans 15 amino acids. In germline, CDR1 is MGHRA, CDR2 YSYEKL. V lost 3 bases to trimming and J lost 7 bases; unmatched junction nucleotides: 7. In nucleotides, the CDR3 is TGCGCCAGCAGCCATCCCGCGGGGGGGCGGAATGAGCAGTTCTTC. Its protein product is CASSHPAGGRNEQFF.

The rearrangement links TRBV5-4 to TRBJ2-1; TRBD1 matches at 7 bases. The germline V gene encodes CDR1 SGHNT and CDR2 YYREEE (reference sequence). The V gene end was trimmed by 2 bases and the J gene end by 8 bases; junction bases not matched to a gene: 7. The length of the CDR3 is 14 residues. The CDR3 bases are TGTGCCAGCAGCTTACGCTCCGGGACAGATGAGCAGTTCTTC. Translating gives CASSLRSGTDEQFF.

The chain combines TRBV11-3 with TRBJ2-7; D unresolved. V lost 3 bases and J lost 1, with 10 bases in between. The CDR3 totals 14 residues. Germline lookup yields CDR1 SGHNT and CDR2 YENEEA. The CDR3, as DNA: TGTGCCAGCAGCTTCGGACCGTTATCCTACGAGCAGTACTTC. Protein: CASSFGPLSYEQYF.

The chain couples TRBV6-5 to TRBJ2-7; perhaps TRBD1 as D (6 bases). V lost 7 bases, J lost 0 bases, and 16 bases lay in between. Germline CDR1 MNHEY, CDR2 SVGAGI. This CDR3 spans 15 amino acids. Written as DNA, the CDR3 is TGTGCCAGCACAGGGGCCAACACCCGCTCCTACGAGCAGTACTTC. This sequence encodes CASTGANTRSYEQYF.

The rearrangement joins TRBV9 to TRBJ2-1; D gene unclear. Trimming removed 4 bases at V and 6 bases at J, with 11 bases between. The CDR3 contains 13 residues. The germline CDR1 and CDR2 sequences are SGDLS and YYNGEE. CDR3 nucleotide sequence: TGTGCCAGCAGCCTCAGATTGCTCAATGAGCAGTTCTTC. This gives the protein CASSLRLLNEQFF. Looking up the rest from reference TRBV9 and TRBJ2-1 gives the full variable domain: DSGVTQTPKHLITATGQRVTLRCSPRSGDLSVYWYQQSLDQGLQFLIQYYNGEERAKGNILERFSAQQFPDLHSELNLSSLELGDSALYFCASSLRLLNEQFFGPGTRLTVL.

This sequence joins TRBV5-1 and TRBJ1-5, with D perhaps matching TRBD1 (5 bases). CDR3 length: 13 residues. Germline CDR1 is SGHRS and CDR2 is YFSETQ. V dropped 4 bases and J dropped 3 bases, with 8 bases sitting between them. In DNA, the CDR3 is TGCGCCAGCAGCCTGGGACCCAATCAGCCCCAGCATTTT. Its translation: CASSLGPNQPQHF.

This chain's CDR3 is CASSRLGITYEQYF. In DNA, the CDR3 is TGTGCCAGCAGTAGACTAGGTATCACCTACGAGCAGTACTTC. J is TRBJ2-7 and V is TRBV27; weak D call: TRBD2 (6 bases). From germline, CDR1 is MNHEY and CDR2 SMNVEV (reference sequence). This CDR3 comprises 14 residues. V dropped 5 bases and J dropped 2 bases, with 13 bases sitting between them.

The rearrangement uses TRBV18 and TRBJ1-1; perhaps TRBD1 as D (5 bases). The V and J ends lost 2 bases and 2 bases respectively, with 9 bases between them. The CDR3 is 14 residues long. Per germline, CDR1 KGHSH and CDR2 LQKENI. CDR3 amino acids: CASSPGGGNTEAFF. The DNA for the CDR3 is TGTGCCAGCTCACCAGGGGGGGGAAACACTGAAGCTTTCTTT.

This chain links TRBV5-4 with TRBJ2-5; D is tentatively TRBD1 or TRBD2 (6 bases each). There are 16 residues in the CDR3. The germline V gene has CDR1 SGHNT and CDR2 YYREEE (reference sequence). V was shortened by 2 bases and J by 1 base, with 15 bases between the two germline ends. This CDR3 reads CASSLGGRGTQETQYF. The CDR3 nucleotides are TGTGCCAGCAGCTTAGGGGGACGGGGGACCCAAGAGACCCAGTACTTC. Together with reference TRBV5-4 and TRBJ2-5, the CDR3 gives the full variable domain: ETGVTQSPTHLIKTRGQQVTLRCSSQSGHNTVSWYQQALGQGPQFIFQYYREEENGRGNFPPRFSGLQFPNYSSELNVNALELDDSALYLCASSLGGRGTQETQYFGPGTRLLVL.

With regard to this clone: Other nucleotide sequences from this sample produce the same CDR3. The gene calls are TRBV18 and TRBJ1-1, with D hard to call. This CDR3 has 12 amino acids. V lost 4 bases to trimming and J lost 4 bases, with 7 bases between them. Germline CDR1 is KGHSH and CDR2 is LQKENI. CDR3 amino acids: CASSLKGTEAFF. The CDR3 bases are TGTGCCAGCTCACTTAAGGGCACTGAAGCTTTCTTT.

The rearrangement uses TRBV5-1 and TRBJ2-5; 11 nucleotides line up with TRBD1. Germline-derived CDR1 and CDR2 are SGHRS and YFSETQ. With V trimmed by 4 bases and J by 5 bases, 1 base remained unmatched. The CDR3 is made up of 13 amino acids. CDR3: CASSGDRGETQYF. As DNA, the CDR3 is TGCGCCAGCAGCGGGGACAGGGGGGAGACCCAGTACTTC.

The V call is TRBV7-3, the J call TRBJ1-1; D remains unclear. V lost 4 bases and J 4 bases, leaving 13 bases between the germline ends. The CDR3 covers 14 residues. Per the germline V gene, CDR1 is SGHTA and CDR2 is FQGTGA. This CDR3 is CASSSSSSGTEAFF. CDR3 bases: TGTGCCAGCAGCTCCTCAAGTTCCGGCACTGAAGCTTTCTTT.

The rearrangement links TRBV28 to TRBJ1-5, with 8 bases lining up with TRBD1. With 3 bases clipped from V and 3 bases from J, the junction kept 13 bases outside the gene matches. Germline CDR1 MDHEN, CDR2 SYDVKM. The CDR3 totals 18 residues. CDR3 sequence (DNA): TGTGCCAGCAGTTTGGTACGCCGGATGCAGGGGGCCAATCAGCCCCAGCATTTT. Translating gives CASSLVRRMQGANQPQHF.